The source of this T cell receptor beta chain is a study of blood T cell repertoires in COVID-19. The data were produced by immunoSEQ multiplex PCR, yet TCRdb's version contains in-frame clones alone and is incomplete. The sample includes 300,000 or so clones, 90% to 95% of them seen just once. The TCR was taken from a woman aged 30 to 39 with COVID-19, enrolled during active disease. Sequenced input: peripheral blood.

Here the CDR3 DNA reads TGTGCCAGCAGCCATAATTCGGGGTACGAGCAGTACTTC. It translates to CASSHNSGYEQYF. The chain links TRBV3-1 (or the pseudogene TRBV3-2) to TRBJ2-7, with a weak D call TRBD2 (5 bases). This CDR3 contains 13 residues. The V end lost 3 bases, the J end lost 4 bases, and 10 bases lay between the germline ends. CDR1 LGHDT and CDR2 YNNKEL come from the germline V gene (reference sequence).